The rows below give T cell receptor beta chains drawn from one sample of a study of technical replicates of blood from a few donors. Sequenced by immunoSEQ multiplex PCR; TCRdb stores in-frame clones only, minus some. The profile shows around 70,000 clones, roughly 94% of them singletons. The source material was T cells isolated from PBMCs. The receptors derive from a human donor in good health. The CDR3 runs from the conserved cysteine through the conserved F or W. The order of the fields is clone size, D gene, V gene, J gene, CDR3 DNA, CDR3 protein. D genes are given only for firm matches. Not all rows give a size; the values are once, few, many and, for expanded clones, a class.

NA	NA	TRBV7-2	TRBJ2-3	TGTGCCAGCAGCCTTATATTCACAGATACGCAGTATTTT	CASSLIFTDTQYF
NA	NA	TRBV20-1	TRBJ2-5	TGCAGTGTCCAGTACCAAGAGACCCAGTACTTC	CSVQYQETQYF
NA	TRBD2	TRBV4-1	TRBJ2-7	TGCGCCAGCAGCCAATGGCCCCCCGGCAGTGCGGGGGACGAGCAGTACTTC	CASSQWPPGSAGDEQYF
NA	NA	TRBV28	TRBJ2-2	TGTGCCAGCAACCTCCGGGTAAAAGGCACCGGGGAGCTGTTTTTT	CASNLRVKGTGELFF
once	NA	TRBV4-1	TRBJ2-2	TGCGCCAGCAGCCAAGGTCGCAGGGTCGACACCGGGGAGCTGTTTTTT	CASSQGRRVDTGELFF
NA	TRBD1	TRBV15	TRBJ1-2	TGTGCCACCAGCAGAGATTCCGACAGGGAGGATGGCTACACCTTC	CATSRDSDREDGYTF
NA	TRBD2	TRBV6-5	TRBJ2-7	TGTGCCAGCAGTTACCCGGGACTAGCGGGAGACGAGCAGTACTTC	CASSYPGLAGDEQYF
NA	NA	TRBV29-1	TRBJ2-7	TGCAGCGTTCTTACAGATCGTTCCTACGAGCAGTACTTC	CSVLTDRSYEQYF
once	NA	TRBV4-1	TRBJ1-2	TGCGCCAGCAGCGAAGGGGCAGAGAGGGTCTATGGCTACACCTTC	CASSEGAERVYGYTF
NA	NA	TRBV21-1	TRBJ2-7	TGTGCCAGCAGCAATGATTTGGAGAGCGAGCAGTACTTC	CASSNDLESEQYF
NA	NA	TRBV19	TRBJ1-5	TGTGCCAGTAGTATAGTTTGGGGGGTAAGCAATCAGCCCCAGCATTTT	CASSIVWGVSNQPQHF
NA	TRBD2	TRBV10-1	TRBJ2-1	TGCGCCAGCAGTGAGTCCCGTACTAGCGGGAGGGAATACAATGAGCAGTTCTTC	CASSESRTSGREYNEQFF
NA	NA	TRBV27	TRBJ2-7	TGTGCCAGCAGTTTAGGGCCTAACTACGAGCAGTACTTC	CASSLGPNYEQYF
NA	TRBD2	TRBV4-1	TRBJ2-1	TGCGCCAGCAGCCTTATTAGCGGGAGGAGGGGTAGGTATGAGCAGTTCTTC	CASSLISGRRGRYEQFF
NA	NA	TRBV5-4	TRBJ1-2	TGTGCCAGCAGCGGAGCAGGGAGGGGGAAGGGCTACACCTTC	CASSGAGRGKGYTF
NA	NA	TRBV28	TRBJ1-1	TGTGCCAGCATCACAGGGCCAGTAAACACTGAAGCTTTCTTT	CASITGPVNTEAFF
NA	NA	TRBV19	TRBJ2-3	TGTGCCAGTACTGGGGGCTGGGATACGCAGTATTTT	CASTGGWDTQYF
NA	TRBD2	TRBV7-3	TRBJ2-3	TGTGCCAGCAGTTTAGCGGGAGGGCCTAGCACAGATACGCAGTATTTT	CASSLAGGPSTDTQYF
NA	NA	TRBV4-1	TRBJ1-3	TGCGCCAGCAGCTCAGGGGCTGGAAACACCATATATTTT	CASSSGAGNTIYF
NA	NA	TRBV15	TRBJ2-5	TGTGCCACCAGGTGGGGGCAGGATCGGGAGACCCAGTACTTC	CATRWGQDRETQYF
NA	TRBD1	TRBV19	TRBJ1-1	TGTGCCAGTAGAATCACAGGGGCCACCCGGGGCACTGAAGCTTTCTTT	CASRITGATRGTEAFF
NA	TRBD1	TRBV9	TRBJ1-3	TGTGCCAGCAGCGGTGGACAGGTCTCTGGAAACACCATATATTTT	CASSGGQVSGNTIYF
NA	NA	TRBV10-3	TRBJ2-1	TGTGCCATCAGTGAGCCTAGCCATCGGAATGAGCAGTTCTTC	CAISEPSHRNEQFF
NA	TRBD1	TRBV27	TRBJ2-1	TGTGCCAGCAGTACAGGGACAGGGAGATACAATGAGCAGTTCTTC	CASSTGTGRYNEQFF
NA	TRBD2	TRBV5-4	TRBJ2-7	TGTGCCAGCAGCCCTACCGGGACTAGTATATACGAGCAGTACTTC	CASSPTGTSIYEQYF
NA	NA	TRBV5-1	TRBJ2-7	TGCGCCAGCAGCTGGCAGGCTAACTACGAGCAGTACTTC	CASSWQANYEQYF
NA	NA	TRBV6-5	TRBJ2-2	TGTGCCAGCAGTTACCCCATCGGTCAGGGAACCGGGGAGCTGTTTTTT	CASSYPIGQGTGELFF
NA	TRBD2	TRBV9	TRBJ2-1	TGTGCCAGCAGCGTCTCTAGCGGGATCCATGAGCAGTTCTTC	CASSVSSGIHEQFF
NA	TRBD1	TRBV7-9	TRBJ2-3	TGTGCCAGCAGCTTAGGATTGGGACAGGGAATAGATACGCAGTATTTT	CASSLGLGQGIDTQYF
NA	TRBD1	TRBV29-1	TRBJ2-2	TGCAGCGCAGACAGGGGCGGAACCGGGGAGCTGTTTTTT	CSADRGGTGELFF
NA	NA	TRBV19	TRBJ2-3	TGTGCCAGTAGCCCCGGACAGTCCACAGATACGCAGTATTTT	CASSPGQSTDTQYF
few	NA	TRBV27	TRBJ1-5	TGTGCCAGCAGTTTAACAGTCAATCAGCCCCAGCATTTT	CASSLTVNQPQHF
NA	NA	TRBV7-9	TRBJ1-1	TGTGCCAGCAGCAACAGCAACACTGAAGCTTTCTTT	CASSNSNTEAFF
NA	NA	TRBV9	TRBJ1-1	TGTGCCAGCAGCCCATCCAGAATGAACACTGAAGCTTTCTTT	CASSPSRMNTEAFF
NA	TRBD1	TRBV6-6	TRBJ1-1	TGTGCCAGCAGCCCACAGGGGGTTGGGACTGAAGCTTTCTTT	CASSPQGVGTEAFF
NA	TRBD1	TRBV4-2	TRBJ1-2	TGTGCCAGCAGCCAAGTTAGGGGGCCAGGCTCATATGGCTACACCTTC	CASSQVRGPGSYGYTF
NA	TRBD2	TRBV9	TRBJ2-1	TGTGCCAGCAGCGTAGGGACTAGCGTCTACAATGAGCAGTTCTTC	CASSVGTSVYNEQFF
NA	NA	TRBV5-6	TRBJ1-1	TGTGCCAGCAGCTTACGGGAGCCTGAAGCTTTCTTT	CASSLREPEAFF
once	NA	TRBV6-1	TRBJ2-1	TGTGCCAGCAGTGTGGGGATGCGGGATGAGCAGTTCTTC	CASSVGMRDEQFF
NA	NA	TRBV7-9	TRBJ1-1	TGTGCCAGCAACTTTTGGCGGGGGAGGGGGGCTGAAGCTTTCTTT	CASNFWRGRGAEAFF
NA	TRBD2	TRBV7-6	TRBJ2-3	TGTGCCAGCAGCTTAACTAGCGGGAGCACAGATACGCAGTATTTT	CASSLTSGSTDTQYF
NA	NA	TRBV28	TRBJ1-1	TGTGCCAGCAGCCGAATTGGGCGGGGACTTATGAACACTGAAGCTTTCTTT	CASSRIGRGLMNTEAFF
NA	NA	TRBV11-3	TRBJ2-5	TGTGCCAGCAGCTTAGAGGACACCTTTCGGGAGACCCAGTACTTC	CASSLEDTFRETQYF
NA	TRBD1	TRBV5-8	TRBJ2-1	TGTGCCAGCAGCTTGGCCCGGACAGGGGACATCAATGAGCAGTTCTTC	CASSLARTGDINEQFF
NA	TRBD1	TRBV6-5	TRBJ2-7	TGTGCCACCCCGGACAGGTCCTACGAGCAGTACTTC	CATPDRSYEQYF
NA	NA	TRBV19	TRBJ1-5	TGTGCCAGTAGTATCTCGACTTATCAGCCCCAGCATTTT	CASSISTYQPQHF
NA	NA	TRBV5-1	TRBJ2-5	TGCGCCAGCAGCTTGCCGGGGAAAGAGACCCAGTACTTC	CASSLPGKETQYF
NA	TRBD2	TRBV15	TRBJ2-5	TGTGCCACCAGCGGGGGAGGGACGAAAGAGACCCAGTACTTC	CATSGGGTKETQYF
NA	NA	TRBV18	TRBJ1-5	TGTGCCAGCTCACCAATTTCCAACGGGAATCAGCCCCAGCATTTT	CASSPISNGNQPQHF